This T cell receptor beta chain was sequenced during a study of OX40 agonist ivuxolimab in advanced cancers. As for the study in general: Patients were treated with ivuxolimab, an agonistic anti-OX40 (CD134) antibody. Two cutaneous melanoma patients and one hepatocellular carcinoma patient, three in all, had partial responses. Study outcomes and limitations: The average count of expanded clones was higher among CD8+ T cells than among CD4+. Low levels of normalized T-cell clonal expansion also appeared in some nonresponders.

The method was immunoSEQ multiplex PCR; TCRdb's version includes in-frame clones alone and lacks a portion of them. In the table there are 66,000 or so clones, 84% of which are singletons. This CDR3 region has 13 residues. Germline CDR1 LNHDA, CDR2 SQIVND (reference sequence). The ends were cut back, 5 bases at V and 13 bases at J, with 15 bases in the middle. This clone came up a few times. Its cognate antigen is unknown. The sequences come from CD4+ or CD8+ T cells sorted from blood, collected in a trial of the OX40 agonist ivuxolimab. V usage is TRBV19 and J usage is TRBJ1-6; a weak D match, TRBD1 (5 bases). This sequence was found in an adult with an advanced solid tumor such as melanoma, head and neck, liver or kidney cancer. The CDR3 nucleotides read TGTGCCAGTAGTGGGGGAGACGGTTGGCCCCTCCACTTT. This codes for CASSGGDGWPLHF.